This T cell receptor beta chain was sequenced during a study of cytotoxic CD8 clonotypes in ibrutinib-treated CLL. Study-wide results and limits: Baseline clonality, higher than in age-matched healthy donors, tracked circulating CD8+ T-cell counts.

Assay: immunoSEQ multiplex PCR; the TCRdb copy retains only in-frame clones and omits some. The data show 70,000 to 80,000 clones, around 81% seen once. Germline V gene lookup returns CDR1 LGHNT and CDR2 FRNRAP. The CDR3 loop spans 15 amino acids. V was shortened by 3 bases and J by 3 bases, with 11 bases between the two germline ends. Points on this clone: Its target is unknown.

This clonotype was obtained from a human donor with chronic lymphocytic leukemia. The chain joins TRBV12-5 to TRBJ2-2, with D perhaps assigned TRBD1 or TRBD2 (6 bases each). The sample consisted of PBMCs, taken at disease progression, from a patient treated with ibrutinib. CDR3 coding DNA: TGTGCTAGTGGTTTTAGGGGGGTGGACACCGGGGAGCTGTTTTTT. Its translation is CASGFRGVDTGELFF.